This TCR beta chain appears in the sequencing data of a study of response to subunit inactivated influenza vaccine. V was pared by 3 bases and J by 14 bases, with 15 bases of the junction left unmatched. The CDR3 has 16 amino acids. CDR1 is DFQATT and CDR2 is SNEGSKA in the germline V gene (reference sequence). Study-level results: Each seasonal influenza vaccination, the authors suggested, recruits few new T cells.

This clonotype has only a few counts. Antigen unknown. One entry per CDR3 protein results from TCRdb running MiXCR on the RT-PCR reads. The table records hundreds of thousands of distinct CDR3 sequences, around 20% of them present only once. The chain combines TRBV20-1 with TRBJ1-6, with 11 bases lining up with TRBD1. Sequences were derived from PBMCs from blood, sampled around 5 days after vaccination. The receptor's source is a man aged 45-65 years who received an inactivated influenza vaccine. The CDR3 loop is CSARDGWGTGGLSLHF. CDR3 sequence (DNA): TGCAGTGCTAGGGACGGATGGGGGACAGGGGGACTCTCCCTCCACTTT.